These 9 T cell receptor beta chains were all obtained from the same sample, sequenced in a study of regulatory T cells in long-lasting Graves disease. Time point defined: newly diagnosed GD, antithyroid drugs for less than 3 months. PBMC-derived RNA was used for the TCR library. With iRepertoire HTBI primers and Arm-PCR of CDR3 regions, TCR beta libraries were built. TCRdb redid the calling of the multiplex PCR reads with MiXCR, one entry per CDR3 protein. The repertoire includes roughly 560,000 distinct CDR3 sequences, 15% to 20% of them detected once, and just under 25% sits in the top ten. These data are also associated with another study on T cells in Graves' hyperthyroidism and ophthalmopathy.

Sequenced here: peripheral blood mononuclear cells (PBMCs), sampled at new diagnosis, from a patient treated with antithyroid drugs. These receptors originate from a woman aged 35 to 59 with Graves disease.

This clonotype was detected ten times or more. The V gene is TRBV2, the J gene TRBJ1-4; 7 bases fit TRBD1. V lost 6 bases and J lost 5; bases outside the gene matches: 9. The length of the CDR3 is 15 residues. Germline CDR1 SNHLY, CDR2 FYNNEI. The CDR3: CASSWELTGNEKLFF. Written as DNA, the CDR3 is TGTGCCAGCAGCTGGGAGTTGACAGGGAATGAAAAACTGTTTTTT.

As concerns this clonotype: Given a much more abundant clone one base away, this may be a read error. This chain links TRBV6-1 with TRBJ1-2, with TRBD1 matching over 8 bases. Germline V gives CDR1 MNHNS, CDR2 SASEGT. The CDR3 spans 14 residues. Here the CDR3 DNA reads TGTGCCAGCAGTGACCGGGACAGGAACTATAGCTACACCTTC. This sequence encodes CASSDRDRNYSYTF.

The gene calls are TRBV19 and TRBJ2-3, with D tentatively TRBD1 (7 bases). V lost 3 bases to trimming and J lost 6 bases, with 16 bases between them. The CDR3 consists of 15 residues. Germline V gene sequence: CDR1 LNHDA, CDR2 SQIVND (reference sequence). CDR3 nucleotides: TGTGCCAGTAGTATCTCGACAGGGACTTGGGATACGCAGTATTTT. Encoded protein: CASSISTGTWDTQYF.

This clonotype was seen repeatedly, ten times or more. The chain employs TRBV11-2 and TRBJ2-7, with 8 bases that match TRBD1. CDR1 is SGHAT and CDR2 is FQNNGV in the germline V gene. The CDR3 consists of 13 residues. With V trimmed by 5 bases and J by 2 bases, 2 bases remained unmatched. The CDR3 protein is CASSPDRAYEQYF. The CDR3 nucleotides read TGTGCCAGCAGCCCGGACAGGGCCTACGAGCAGTACTTC.

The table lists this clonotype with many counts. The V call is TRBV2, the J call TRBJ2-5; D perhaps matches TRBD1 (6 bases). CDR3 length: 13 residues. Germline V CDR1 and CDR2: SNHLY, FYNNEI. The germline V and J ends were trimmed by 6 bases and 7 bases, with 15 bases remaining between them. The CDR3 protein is CASRSRGIGTQYF. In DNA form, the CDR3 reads TGTGCCAGCAGGTCAAGGGGGATTGGGACCCAGTACTTC.

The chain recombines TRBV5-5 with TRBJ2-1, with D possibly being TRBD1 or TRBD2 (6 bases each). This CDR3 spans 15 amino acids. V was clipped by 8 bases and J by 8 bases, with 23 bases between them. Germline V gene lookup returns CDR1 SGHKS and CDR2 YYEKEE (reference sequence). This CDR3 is CASALTTGAGDEQFF. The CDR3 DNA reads TGTGCCAGTGCTCTCACGACGGGGGCTGGGGATGAGCAGTTCTTC. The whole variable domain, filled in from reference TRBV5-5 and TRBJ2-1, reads DAGVTQSPTHLIKTRGQQVTLRCSPISGHKSVSWYQQVLGQGPQFIFQYYEKEERGRGNFPDRFSARQFPNYSSELNVNALLLGDSALYLCASALTTGAGDEQFFGPGTRLTVL.

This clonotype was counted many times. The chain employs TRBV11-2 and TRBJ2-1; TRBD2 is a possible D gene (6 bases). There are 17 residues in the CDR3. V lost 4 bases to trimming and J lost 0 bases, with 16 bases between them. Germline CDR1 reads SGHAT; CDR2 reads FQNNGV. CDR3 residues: CASSYGGATSSYNEQFF. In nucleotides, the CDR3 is TGTGCCAGCAGCTATGGCGGGGCGACTAGCTCCTACAATGAGCAGTTCTTC.

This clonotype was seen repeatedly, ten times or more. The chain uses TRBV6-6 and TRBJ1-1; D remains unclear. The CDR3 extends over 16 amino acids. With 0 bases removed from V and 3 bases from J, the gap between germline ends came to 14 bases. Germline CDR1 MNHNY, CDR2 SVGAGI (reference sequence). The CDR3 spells CASSYSILSGHTEAFF. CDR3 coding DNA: TGTGCCAGCAGTTACTCGATTTTGTCAGGTCACACTGAAGCTTTCTTT.

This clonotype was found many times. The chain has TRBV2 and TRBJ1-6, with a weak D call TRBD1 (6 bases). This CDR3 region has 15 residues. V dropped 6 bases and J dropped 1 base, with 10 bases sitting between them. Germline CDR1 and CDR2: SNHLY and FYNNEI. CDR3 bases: TGTGCCAGCAGGGTACAGGGTTCCTATAATTCACCCCTCCACTTT. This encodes CASRVQGSYNSPLHF.